Listed below are T cell receptor beta chains from one sample, sequenced in a study of human T cells and chemical hapten exposure. TCRdb reanalysed the RACE reads using MiXCR and keeps one entry per CDR3 protein. The table includes some 110,000 distinct CDR3 sequences, 10% to 12% detected once. The source material was whole blood, sampled in connection with sensitization to the hapten diphenylcyclopropenone (DPC). Source of these receptors: a woman aged 50 to 60 with alopecia areata. Some clones in this sample may be carry-over from other donors' samples. Both conserved end residues are part of each CDR3. The order of the fields is V gene, D gene, CDR3 protein. The D gene is left open where the match is weak.

v_call: TRBV12-3/TRBV12-4
d_call: TRBD1
cdr3_aa: CASSSAQTGRWDTEAFF

v_call: TRBV29-1
d_call: TRBD2
cdr3_aa: CSLRTSGVTDTQYF

v_call: TRBV29-1
d_call: TRBD2
cdr3_aa: CSVGGGYNEQFF

v_call: TRBV20-1
d_call: -
cdr3_aa: CSARVAQETQYF

v_call: TRBV4-3
d_call: TRBD1
cdr3_aa: CASSQNQGASAEAFF

v_call: TRBV7-2
d_call: TRBD2
cdr3_aa: CASSATSGRAYEQYF

v_call: TRBV7-2
d_call: -
cdr3_aa: CASSFRGSFPTDTQYF

v_call: TRBV21-1
d_call: -
cdr3_aa: CASSTFPGGSTEAFF

v_call: TRBV6-6
d_call: -
cdr3_aa: CASSYVGAYGYTF

v_call: TRBV20-1
d_call: -
cdr3_aa: CSASLAEGGTDTQYF

v_call: TRBV12-3/TRBV12-4
d_call: TRBD2
cdr3_aa: CASSLTSGGLKNIQYF

v_call: TRBV20-1
d_call: -
cdr3_aa: CSASFRGLDTQYF

v_call: TRBV18
d_call: -
cdr3_aa: CASSPQGSMNTEAFF

v_call: TRBV6-2/TRBV6-3
d_call: -
cdr3_aa: CASSNGGRNEQFF

v_call: TRBV6-1
d_call: TRBD2
cdr3_aa: CASSRTSGTSYNEQFF

v_call: TRBV28
d_call: TRBD1
cdr3_aa: CASMRRQGEYEQYF

v_call: TRBV28
d_call: TRBD2
cdr3_aa: CASSLVLPSGSYEQYF

v_call: TRBV29-1
d_call: -
cdr3_aa: CSVEGRGRYNEQFF

v_call: TRBV15
d_call: -
cdr3_aa: CATSRDRLGFEQYF

v_call: TRBV2
d_call: -
cdr3_aa: CASKGGWGTDTQYF

v_call: TRBV25-1
d_call: -
cdr3_aa: CASSESETQYF

v_call: TRBV20-1
d_call: TRBD2
cdr3_aa: CSAPSGNVLTDTQYF

v_call: TRBV7-6
d_call: TRBD1
cdr3_aa: CASSLTGTGPYEQYF

v_call: TRBV29-1
d_call: -
cdr3_aa: CSVEVPGNIQYF

v_call: TRBV28
d_call: TRBD2
cdr3_aa: CASRGLAGTGDTQYF

v_call: TRBV7-6
d_call: -
cdr3_aa: CASTPRAATDTQYF

v_call: TRBV28
d_call: -
cdr3_aa: CASRGASYEQYF

v_call: TRBV5-1
d_call: -
cdr3_aa: CASSLRTASYEQYF

v_call: TRBV20-1
d_call: -
cdr3_aa: CSARPGGAVTEAFF

v_call: TRBV5-1
d_call: -
cdr3_aa: CASSQLATDTQYF

v_call: TRBV2
d_call: TRBD2
cdr3_aa: CASSEALGLADNEQFF

v_call: TRBV20-1
d_call: -
cdr3_aa: CSARSGSSMTYEQYF

v_call: TRBV20-1
d_call: -
cdr3_aa: CSATEGTSTDTQYF

v_call: TRBV12-3/TRBV12-4
d_call: -
cdr3_aa: CASSLGGAVNTEAFF

v_call: TRBV18
d_call: -
cdr3_aa: CASSPGSSNSNQPQHF

v_call: TRBV18
d_call: -
cdr3_aa: CASSPSGTFYGYTF